This TCR beta chain appears in the sequencing data of a study of patients and donors after allogeneic stem cell transplantation (dated by TCRdb to 2019 to 2021). Of note for this clonotype: No antigen is known for it. The record has no base qualities; no much larger clone is one base away.

Trimming removed 4 bases from V and 5 bases from J; the gene matches leave 5 bases unexplained. Reading the germline V gene (reference sequence) gives CDR1 LGHDT and CDR2 YNNKEL. There are 14 amino acids in the CDR3, from cysteine to phenylalanine inclusive. The retained sequence is limited to the CDR3, 42 bases, with the frame set at the first base. Library construction relied on RT-PCR. Sequenced using a NextSeq 550. In TCRdb, the public reads were trimmed at Q25 with fastp and aligned with MiXCR, with productive beta chains retained. Identical CDR3 proteins give one entry, which carries the most common genes and DNA. The sample data list 150,000 to 200,000 distinct CDR3 sequences, and less than 45% of these were observed just once. About 35% of the sample is in the top ten clones.

Sequencing was done on a sample of blood, either unsorted or a sorted T cell fraction (not recorded which). The chain was built from TRBV3-1 and TRBJ1-2, and 9 bases in between align with TRBD1. This TCR was recovered from a human donor who was either an allogeneic HSCT recipient or a stem cell or donor lymphocyte infusion donor (not recorded which). It is not recorded whose cells these are; they may come from a transplant donor. DNA sequence: TGTGCCAGCAGCCCGGCGGGACAGGGTTATGGCTACACCTTC. Its protein product is CASSPAGQGYGYTF. Full variable domain (CDR3 extended with the reference TRBV3-1 and TRBJ1-2 proteins): DTAVSQTPKYLVTQMGNDKSIKCEQNLGHDTMYWYKQDSKKFLKIMFSYNNKELIINETVPNRFSPKSPDKAHLNLHINSLELGDSAVYFCASSPAGQGYGYTFGSGTRLTVV.